The 17 T cell receptor beta chains in this list originate from one sample, sequenced in a study of blood T cell repertoires in COVID-19. Libraries were prepared by immunoSEQ multiplex PCR; TCRdb keeps only in-frame clonotypes and omits some of them. The sample has approximately 280,000 clones, approximately 90% seen once. Sequenced material: peripheral blood. These receptors came from a woman aged 55 to 70 with acute or convalescent COVID-19.

The CDR3: CASSAQKVWGPSYEQYF. Written as DNA, the CDR3 is TGTGCCAGCAGCGCCCAGAAGGTTTGGGGGCCCAGCTACGAGCAGTACTTC. This chain links TRBV7-8 with TRBJ2-7, with D perhaps matching TRBD1 (6 bases). The CDR3 is 17 amino acids. The V and J ends lost 5 bases and 3 bases respectively, with 23 bases between them. The V gene's germline CDR1 is SGHVS and CDR2 FQNEAQ.

This clone appeared once. This chain uses TRBV4-2 with TRBJ1-1; tentatively, D is TRBD1 (5 bases). In germline, CDR1 is LGHNA, CDR2 YNFKEQ. This CDR3 has 13 residues. V was trimmed by 8 bases and J by 5 bases, leaving 15 bases between them. As DNA, the CDR3 is TGTGCCAGCGGAAAGGGGCTGGAGACTGAAGCTTTCTTT. Its translation is CASGKGLETEAFF.

The chain's CDR3 is CASSVDSGDSPLHF. The CDR3 DNA reads as TGCGCCAGCAGCGTGGATTCAGGGGATTCACCCCTCCACTTT. The rearrangement links TRBV5-1 to TRBJ1-6; a possible D gene is TRBD1 (6 bases). Trimming took off 4 bases at V and 8 bases at J, with 13 bases between the two ends. Germline CDR1 and CDR2: SGHRS and YFSETQ. This CDR3 is 14 amino acids long.

This clone was counted once. The rearrangement links TRBV28 to TRBJ1-5; 9 bases agree with TRBD1. V dropped 4 bases and J dropped 5; count of bases not matched to a gene: 3. The V gene's germline CDR1 is MDHEN and CDR2 SYDVKM. This CDR3 contains 14 residues. The CDR3 region is CASSSRQGDQPQHF. The CDR3, as DNA: TGTGCCAGCAGTTCCAGACAGGGGGATCAGCCCCAGCATTTT.

V gene TRBV24-1 combines with J gene TRBJ1-2, with D perhaps matching TRBD1 (5 bases). The CDR3 extends over 13 amino acids. From germline, CDR1 is KGHDR and CDR2 SFDVKD. Trimming removed 5 bases at V and 7 bases at J, with 13 bases between. CDR3 protein: CATSALGGVGYTF. The CDR3 bases are TGTGCCACCAGTGCCCTCGGGGGAGTTGGCTACACCTTC.

The chain is built from TRBV7-9 and TRBJ1-5; tentative D call: TRBD1 (6 bases). From germline, CDR1 is SEHNR and CDR2 FQNEAQ (reference sequence). The CDR3 covers 16 residues. Trimming cost V 8 bases and J 2 bases, with 19 bases left between them. The CDR3 loop is CASSWEGGWGNQPQHF. CDR3 coding DNA: TGTGCCAGCTCTTGGGAGGGGGGTTGGGGCAATCAGCCCCAGCATTTT.

This chain connects TRBV24-1 to TRBJ2-2; D perhaps matches TRBD2 (5 bases). Germline V lookup: CDR1 KGHDR, CDR2 SFDVKD. V was clipped by 0 bases and J by 0 bases, with 7 bases between them. The CDR3 sequence is 16 residues long. The CDR3 bases are TGTGCCACCAGTGATTTGAGAGGGTCGAACACCGGGGAGCTGTTTTTT. Amino acids: CATSDLRGSNTGELFF.

The genes are TRBV19 and TRBJ1-2; 7 bases fit TRBD1. Looked up from germline, CDR1 is LNHDA and CDR2 is SQIVND (reference sequence). This CDR3 is built from 16 residues. The trim removed 3 bases at V and 0 bases at J, leaving 7 bases unmatched. CDR3 DNA sequence: TGTGCCAGTAGTATCGCCGGGGACAGCGCTAACTATGGCTACACCTTC. It specifies CASSIAGDSANYGYTF.

The rearrangement links TRBV10-3 to TRBJ1-2; 8 bases match TRBD1. Per the germline V gene, CDR1 is ENHRY and CDR2 is SYGVKD. CDR3 size: 13 residues. V lost 5 bases and J lost 7; bases outside the gene matches: 6. CDR3 coding DNA: TGTGCCATCAGTAGGGACAGGAATTCTGGCTACACCTTC. This gives the protein CAISRDRNSGYTF.

This chain uses TRBV28 with TRBJ1-5, with a weak D call TRBD1 (6 bases). CDR1 is MDHEN, CDR2 SYDVKM, per germline. The V gene lost 5 bases and the J gene lost 7 bases, with 21 bases spanning the gap. The CDR3 loop spans 16 amino acids. CDR3: CASSLAGARKRQPQHF. Written as DNA, the CDR3 is TGTGCCAGCAGTCTAGCGGGGGCCCGAAAGAGACAGCCCCAGCATTTT.

The chain couples TRBV6-5 to TRBJ1-1; D is unclear. In germline, CDR1 is MNHEY, CDR2 SVGAGI. The CDR3 runs 11 residues. With 11 bases removed from V and 0 bases from J, the gap between germline ends came to 7 bases. CDR3: CAAGMNTEAFF. CDR3 DNA sequence: TGTGCCGCAGGAATGAACACTGAAGCTTTCTTT.

The chain uses TRBV3-1 (or the pseudogene TRBV3-2) and TRBJ2-7, with TRBD2 matching 15 bases. CDR3 size: 17 residues. The germline V gene has CDR1 LGHDT and CDR2 YNNKEL (reference sequence). Trimming removed 4 bases from V and 2 bases from J; junction bases left unmatched: 6. This CDR3 is CASSRTSGRAVAYEQYF. CDR3 sequence (DNA): TGTGCCAGCAGCCGGACTAGCGGGAGGGCCGTCGCCTACGAGCAGTACTTC.

The V gene is TRBV7-2, the J gene TRBJ2-5, with 9 bases aligning to TRBD2. V gave up 1 base and J gave up 5 bases; unmatched junction bases: 5. Germline V gives CDR1 SGHTA, CDR2 FQGNSA. This CDR3 comprises 15 residues. The DNA of the CDR3 is TGTGCCAGCAGCTTAGACGCGGGAGGGGAGGAGACCCAGTACTTC. Its protein product is CASSLDAGGEETQYF.

The genes are TRBV3-1 (or the pseudogene TRBV3-2) and TRBJ2-5; weak D call: TRBD1 (6 bases). The CDR3 is 16 amino acids. V was shortened by 4 bases and J by 2 bases, with 17 bases between the two germline ends. Germline CDR1 is LGHDT and CDR2 is YNNKEL (reference sequence). The CDR3 bases are TGTGCCAGCAGCCGGCGACAGGCGGGCCATCAAGAGACCCAGTACTTC. It yields the protein CASSRRQAGHQETQYF.

The J gene is TRBJ2-7, the V gene TRBV5-5; TRBD1 aligns across 9 bases. The trim removed 4 bases at V and 6 bases at J, leaving 11 bases unmatched. The germline gives CDR1 SGHKS, CDR2 YYEKEE (reference sequence). The CDR3 is made up of 15 amino acids. CDR3 DNA: TGTGCCAGCAGCCCTCGGGGGACAGGGTGGGTCGAGCAGTACTTC. Its protein is CASSPRGTGWVEQYF.

The genes are TRBV6-5 and TRBJ1-2; D perhaps matches TRBD1 (5 bases). V dropped 2 bases and J dropped 3 bases, with 13 bases sitting between them. CDR1 is MNHEY, CDR2 SVGAGI, per germline. CDR3 length equals 15 residues. CDR3: CASSYGHLPDYGYTF. CDR3 in DNA: TGTGCCAGCAGTTACGGACACCTCCCGGACTATGGCTACACCTTC.

The CDR3 coding sequence is TGTGCCAGCAGTTTCCCCCTGGGAGGAACGGCGGACGAGCAGTACTTC. Translating it yields CASSFPLGGTADEQYF. This chain uses TRBV28 with TRBJ2-7, with D perhaps matching TRBD2 (6 bases). Germline lookup yields CDR1 MDHEN and CDR2 SYDVKM. Trimming removed 3 bases at V and 5 bases at J, with 20 bases between. The CDR3 covers 16 residues. The full variable domain, in which reference TRBV28 and TRBJ2-7 provide the parts outside the CDR3, is DVKVTQSSRYLVKRTGEKVFLECVQDMDHENMFWYRQDPGLGLRLIYFSYDVKMKEKGDIPEGYSVSREKKERFSLILESASTNQTSMYLCASSFPLGGTADEQYFGPGTRLTVT.